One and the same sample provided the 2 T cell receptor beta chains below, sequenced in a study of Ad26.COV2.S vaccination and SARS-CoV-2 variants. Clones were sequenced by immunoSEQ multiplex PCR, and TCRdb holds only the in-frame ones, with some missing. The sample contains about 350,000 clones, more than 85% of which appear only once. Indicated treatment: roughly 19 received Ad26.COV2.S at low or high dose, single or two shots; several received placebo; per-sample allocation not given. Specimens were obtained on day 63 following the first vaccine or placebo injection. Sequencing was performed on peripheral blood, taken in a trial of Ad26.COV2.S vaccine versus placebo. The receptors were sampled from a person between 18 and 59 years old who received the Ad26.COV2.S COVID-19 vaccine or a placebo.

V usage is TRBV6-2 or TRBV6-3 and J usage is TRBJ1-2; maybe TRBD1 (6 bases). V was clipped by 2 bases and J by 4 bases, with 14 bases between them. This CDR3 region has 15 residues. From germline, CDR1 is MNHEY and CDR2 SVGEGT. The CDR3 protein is CASSYPSDRFYGYTF. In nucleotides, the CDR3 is TGTGCCAGCAGTTACCCCTCCGACAGGTTCTATGGCTACACCTTC.

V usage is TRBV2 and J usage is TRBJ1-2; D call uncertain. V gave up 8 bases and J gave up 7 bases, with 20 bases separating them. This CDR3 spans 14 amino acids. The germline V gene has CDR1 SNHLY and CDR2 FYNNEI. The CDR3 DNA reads TGTGCCAGCCCCCGGAATATCGGGGTGAGTGGCTACACCTTC. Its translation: CASPRNIGVSGYTF.